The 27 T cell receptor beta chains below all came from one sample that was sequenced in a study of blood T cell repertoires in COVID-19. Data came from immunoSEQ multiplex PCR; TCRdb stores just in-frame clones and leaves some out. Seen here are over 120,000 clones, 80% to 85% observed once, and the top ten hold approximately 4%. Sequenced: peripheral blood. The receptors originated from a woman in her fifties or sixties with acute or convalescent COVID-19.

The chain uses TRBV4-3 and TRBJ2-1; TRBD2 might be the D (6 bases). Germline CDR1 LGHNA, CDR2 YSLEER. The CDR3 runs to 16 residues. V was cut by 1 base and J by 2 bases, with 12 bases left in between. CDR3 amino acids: CASSQVSGSPYNEQFF. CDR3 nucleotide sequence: TGCGCCAGCAGCCAAGTCTCCGGGAGCCCCTACAATGAGCAGTTCTTC.

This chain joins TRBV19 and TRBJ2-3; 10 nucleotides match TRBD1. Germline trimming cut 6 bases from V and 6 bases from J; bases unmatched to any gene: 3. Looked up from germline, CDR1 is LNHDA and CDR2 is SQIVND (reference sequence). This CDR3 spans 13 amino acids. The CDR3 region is CASSRTGGDTQYF. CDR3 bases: TGTGCCAGTAGCCGGACAGGGGGTGATACGCAGTATTTT.

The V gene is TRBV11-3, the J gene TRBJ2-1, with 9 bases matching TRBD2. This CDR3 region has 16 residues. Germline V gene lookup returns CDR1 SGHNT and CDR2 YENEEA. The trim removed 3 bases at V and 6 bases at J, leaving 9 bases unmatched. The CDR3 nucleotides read TGTGCCAGCAGCTTTTCCGCGGGAGGGCGGGGCAATGAGCAGTTCTTC. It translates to CASSFSAGGRGNEQFF.

The DNA for the CDR3 is TGCGCCAGCAGCTTGGCCGGCGGGCCCAATCAGCCCCAGCATTTT. This translates into CASSLAGGPNQPQHF. The chain employs TRBV5-1 and TRBJ1-5, with no clear D. This CDR3 is 15 amino acids long. Germline loops: CDR1 SGHRS, CDR2 YFSETQ. V was shortened by 0 bases and J by 3 bases, with 10 bases between the two germline ends.

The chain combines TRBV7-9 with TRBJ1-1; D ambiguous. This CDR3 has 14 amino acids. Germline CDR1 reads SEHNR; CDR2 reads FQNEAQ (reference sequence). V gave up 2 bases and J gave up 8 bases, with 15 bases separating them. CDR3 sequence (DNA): TGTGCCAGCAGCTTACCTCCGGAGAGGGAGGAAGCTTTCTTT. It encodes CASSLPPEREEAFF.

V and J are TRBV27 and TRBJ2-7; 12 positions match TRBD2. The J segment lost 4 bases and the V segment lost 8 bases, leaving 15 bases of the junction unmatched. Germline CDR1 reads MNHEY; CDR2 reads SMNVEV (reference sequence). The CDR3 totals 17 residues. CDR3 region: CASAASGRGGRLYEQYF. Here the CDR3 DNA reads TGTGCCAGCGCGGCTAGCGGGAGGGGGGGGAGGCTATACGAGCAGTACTTC.

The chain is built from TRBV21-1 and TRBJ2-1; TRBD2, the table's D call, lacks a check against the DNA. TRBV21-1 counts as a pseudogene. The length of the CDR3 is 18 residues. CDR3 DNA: TGTGCCAGCAGCAAAGTTTGGACTAGCGGGAGTGTTCACGATGAGCAGTTCTTC. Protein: CASSKVWTSGSVHDEQFF.

CDR3 loop: CASSILNQPQHF. CDR3 nucleotides: TGTGCCAGTAGTATCCTCAATCAGCCCCAGCATTTT. The rearrangement links TRBV19 to TRBJ1-5; D is ambiguous. This CDR3 comprises 12 residues. Trimming took 3 bases from V and 3 from J, leaving 3 bases between them. The V gene's germline CDR1 is LNHDA and CDR2 SQIVND (reference sequence).

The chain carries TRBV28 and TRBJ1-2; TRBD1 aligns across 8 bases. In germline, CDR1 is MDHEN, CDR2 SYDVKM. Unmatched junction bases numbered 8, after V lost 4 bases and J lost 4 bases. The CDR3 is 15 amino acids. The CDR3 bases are TGTGCCAGCAGTTCAGGGGGCCCATCCATCTATGGCTACACCTTC. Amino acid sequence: CASSSGGPSIYGYTF.

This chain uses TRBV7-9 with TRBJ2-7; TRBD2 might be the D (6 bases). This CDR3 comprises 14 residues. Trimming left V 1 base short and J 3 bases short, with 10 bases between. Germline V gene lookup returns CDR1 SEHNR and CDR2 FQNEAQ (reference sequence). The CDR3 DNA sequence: TGTGCCAGCAGCTTAGAAGCGGGCAGCTACGAGCAGTACTTC. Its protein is CASSLEAGSYEQYF. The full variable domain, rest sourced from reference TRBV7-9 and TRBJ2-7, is DTGVSQNPRHKITKRGQNVTFRCDPISEHNRLYWYRQTLGQGPEFLTYFQNEAQLEKSRLLSDRFSAERPKGSFSTLEIQRTEQGDSAMYLCASSLEAGSYEQYFGPGTRLTVT.

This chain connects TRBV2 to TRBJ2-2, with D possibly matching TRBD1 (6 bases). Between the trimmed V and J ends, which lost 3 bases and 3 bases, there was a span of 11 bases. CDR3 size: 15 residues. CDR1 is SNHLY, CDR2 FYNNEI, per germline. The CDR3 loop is CASSDWGRDTGELFF. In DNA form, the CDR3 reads TGTGCCAGCAGTGACTGGGGGCGGGACACCGGGGAGCTGTTTTTT.

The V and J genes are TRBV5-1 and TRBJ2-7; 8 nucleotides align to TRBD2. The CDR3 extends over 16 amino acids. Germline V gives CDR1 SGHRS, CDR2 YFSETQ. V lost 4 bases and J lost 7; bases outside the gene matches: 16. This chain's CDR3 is CASSPRGREGQGEQYF. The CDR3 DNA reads TGCGCCAGCAGCCCGAGGGGCCGGGAGGGCCAGGGGGAGCAGTACTTC.

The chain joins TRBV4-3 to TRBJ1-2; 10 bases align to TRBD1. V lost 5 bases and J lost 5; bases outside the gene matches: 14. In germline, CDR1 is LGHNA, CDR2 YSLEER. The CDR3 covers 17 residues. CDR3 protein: CASSGRDRGIEEYGYTF. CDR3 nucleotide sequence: TGCGCCAGCAGCGGCCGGGACAGGGGTATAGAAGAATATGGCTACACCTTC.

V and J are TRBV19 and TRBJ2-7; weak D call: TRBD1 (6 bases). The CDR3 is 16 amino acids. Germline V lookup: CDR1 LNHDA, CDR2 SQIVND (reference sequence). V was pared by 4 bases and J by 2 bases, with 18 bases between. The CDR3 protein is CASSRDGGLGAYEQYF. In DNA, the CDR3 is TGTGCCAGTAGTAGGGATGGGGGCCTGGGGGCCTACGAGCAGTACTTC.

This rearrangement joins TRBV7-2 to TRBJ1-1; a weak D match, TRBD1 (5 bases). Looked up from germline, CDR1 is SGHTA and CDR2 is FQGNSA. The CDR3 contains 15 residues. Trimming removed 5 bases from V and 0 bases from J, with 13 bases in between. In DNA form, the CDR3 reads TGTGCCAGCAGCCCTCGGAGGGGAATGAACACTGAAGCTTTCTTT. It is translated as CASSPRRGMNTEAFF.

CDR3 protein: CASSSNYEQYF. CDR3 nucleotide sequence: TGTGCCAGCAGCTCCAACTACGAGCAGTACTTC. The chain is built from TRBV5-4 and TRBJ2-7; no definite D call. This CDR3 spans 11 amino acids. Trimming removed 3 bases at V and 3 bases at J, with 4 bases between. Germline V gives CDR1 SGHNT, CDR2 YYREEE (reference sequence). Looking up the rest from reference TRBV5-4 and TRBJ2-7 gives the full variable domain: ETGVTQSPTHLIKTRGQQVTLRCSSQSGHNTVSWYQQALGQGPQFIFQYYREEENGRGNFPPRFSGLQFPNYSSELNVNALELDDSALYLCASSSNYEQYFGPGTRLTVT.

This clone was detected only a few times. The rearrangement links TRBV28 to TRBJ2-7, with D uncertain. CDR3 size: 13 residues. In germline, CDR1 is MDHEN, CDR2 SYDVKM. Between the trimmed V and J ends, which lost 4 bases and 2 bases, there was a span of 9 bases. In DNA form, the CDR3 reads TGTGCCAGCAGTTCACCGCCTACCTACGAGCAGTACTTC. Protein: CASSSPPTYEQYF.

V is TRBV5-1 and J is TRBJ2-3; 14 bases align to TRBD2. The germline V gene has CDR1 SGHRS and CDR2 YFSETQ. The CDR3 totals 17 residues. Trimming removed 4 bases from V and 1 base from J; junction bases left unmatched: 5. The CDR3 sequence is CASSMGLAGARTDTQYF. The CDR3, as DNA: TGCGCCAGCAGCATGGGACTAGCGGGAGCGCGCACAGATACGCAGTATTTT.

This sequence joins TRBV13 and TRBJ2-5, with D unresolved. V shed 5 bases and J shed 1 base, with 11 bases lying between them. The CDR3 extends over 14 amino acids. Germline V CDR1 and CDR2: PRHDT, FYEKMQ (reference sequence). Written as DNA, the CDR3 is TGTGCCAGCAGCCATTGGGCTCGCCAAGAGACCCAGTACTTC. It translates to CASSHWARQETQYF.

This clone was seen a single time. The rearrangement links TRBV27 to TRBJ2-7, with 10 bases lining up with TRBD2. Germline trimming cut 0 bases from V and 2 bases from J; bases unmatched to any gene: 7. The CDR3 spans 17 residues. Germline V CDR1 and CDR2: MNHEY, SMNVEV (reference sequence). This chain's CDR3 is CASSLSSPAGGTYEQYF. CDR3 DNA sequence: TGTGCCAGCAGTTTATCGTCGCCAGCGGGAGGGACCTACGAGCAGTACTTC.

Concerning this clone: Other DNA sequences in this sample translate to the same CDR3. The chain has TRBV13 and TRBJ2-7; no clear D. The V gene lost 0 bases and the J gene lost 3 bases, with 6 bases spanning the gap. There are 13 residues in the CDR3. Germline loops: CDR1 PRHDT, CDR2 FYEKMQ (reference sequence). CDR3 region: CASSLGRGYEQYF. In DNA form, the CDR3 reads TGTGCCAGCAGCTTAGGCCGAGGCTACGAGCAGTACTTC.

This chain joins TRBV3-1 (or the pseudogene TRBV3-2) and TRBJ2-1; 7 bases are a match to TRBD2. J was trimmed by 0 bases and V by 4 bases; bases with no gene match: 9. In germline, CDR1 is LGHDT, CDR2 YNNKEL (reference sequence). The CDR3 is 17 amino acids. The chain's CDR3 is CASSPFGGESSYNEQFF. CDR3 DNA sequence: TGTGCCAGCAGCCCTTTTGGGGGGGAGAGCTCCTACAATGAGCAGTTCTTC.

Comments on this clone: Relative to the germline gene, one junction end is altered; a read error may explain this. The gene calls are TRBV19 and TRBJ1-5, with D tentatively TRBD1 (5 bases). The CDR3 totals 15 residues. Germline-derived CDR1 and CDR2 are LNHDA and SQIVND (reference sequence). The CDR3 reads CAGGYGGGSNQPQHF. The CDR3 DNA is TGCGCGGGGGGATATGGGGGAGGTAGCAATCAGCCCCAGCATTTT.

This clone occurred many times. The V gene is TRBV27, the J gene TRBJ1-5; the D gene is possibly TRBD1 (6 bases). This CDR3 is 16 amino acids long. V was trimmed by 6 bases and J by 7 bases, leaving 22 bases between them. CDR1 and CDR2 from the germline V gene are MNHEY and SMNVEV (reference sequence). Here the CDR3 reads CASRKGGLGEGQPQHF. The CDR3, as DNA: TGTGCCAGCAGGAAAGGGGGTTTGGGGGAGGGACAGCCCCAGCATTTT.

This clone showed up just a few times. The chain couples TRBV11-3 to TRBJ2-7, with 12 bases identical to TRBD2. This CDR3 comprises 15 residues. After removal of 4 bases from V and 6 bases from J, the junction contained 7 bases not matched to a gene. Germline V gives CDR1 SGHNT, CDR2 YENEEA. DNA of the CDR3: TGTGCCAGCAGCTCCAGACTAGCGGGAGTATTCGAGCAGTACTTC. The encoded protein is CASSSRLAGVFEQYF.

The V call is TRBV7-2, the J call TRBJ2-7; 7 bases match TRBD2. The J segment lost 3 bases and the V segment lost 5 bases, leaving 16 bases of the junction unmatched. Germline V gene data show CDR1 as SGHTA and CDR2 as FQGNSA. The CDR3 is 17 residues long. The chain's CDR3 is CASSPGFGLADLYEQYF. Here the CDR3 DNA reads TGTGCCAGCAGCCCCGGGTTTGGGCTAGCGGACCTCTACGAGCAGTACTTC.

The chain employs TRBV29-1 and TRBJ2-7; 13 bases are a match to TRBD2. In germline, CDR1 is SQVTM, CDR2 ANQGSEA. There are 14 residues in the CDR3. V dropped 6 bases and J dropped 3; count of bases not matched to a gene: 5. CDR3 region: CSVAGLAGVYEQYF. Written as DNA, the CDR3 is TGCAGCGTCGCAGGACTAGCGGGAGTCTACGAGCAGTACTTC.